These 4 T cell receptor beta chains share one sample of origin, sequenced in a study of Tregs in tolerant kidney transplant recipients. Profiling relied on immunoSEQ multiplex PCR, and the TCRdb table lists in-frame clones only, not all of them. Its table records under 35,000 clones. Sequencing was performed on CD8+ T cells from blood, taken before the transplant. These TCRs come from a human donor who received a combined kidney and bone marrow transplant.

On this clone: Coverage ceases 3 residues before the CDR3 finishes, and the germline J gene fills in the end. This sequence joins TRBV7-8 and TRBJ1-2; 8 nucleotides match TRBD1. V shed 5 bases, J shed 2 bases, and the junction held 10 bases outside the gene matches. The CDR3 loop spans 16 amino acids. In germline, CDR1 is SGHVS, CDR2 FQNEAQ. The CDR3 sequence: CASSPEGGQANYGYTF. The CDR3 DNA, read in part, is TGTGCCAGCAGCCCGGAGGGGGGACAGGCCAACTATGGC.

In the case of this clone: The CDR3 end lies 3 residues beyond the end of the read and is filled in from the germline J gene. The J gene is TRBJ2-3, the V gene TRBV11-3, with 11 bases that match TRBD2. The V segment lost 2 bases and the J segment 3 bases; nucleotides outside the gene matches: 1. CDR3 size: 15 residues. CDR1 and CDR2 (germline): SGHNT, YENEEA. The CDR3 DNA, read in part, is TGTGCCAGCAGCTTACGGACTAGCGGGACAGATACG. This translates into CASSLRTSGTDT. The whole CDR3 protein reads CASSLRTSGTDTQYF.

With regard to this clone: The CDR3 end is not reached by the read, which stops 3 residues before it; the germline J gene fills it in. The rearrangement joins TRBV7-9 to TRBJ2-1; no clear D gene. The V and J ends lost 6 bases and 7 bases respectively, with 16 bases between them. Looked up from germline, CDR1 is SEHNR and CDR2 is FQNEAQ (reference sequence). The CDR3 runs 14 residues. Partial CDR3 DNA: TGTGCCAGCAGGAGACAATCCGATTGGAATGAG. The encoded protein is CASRRQSDWNE. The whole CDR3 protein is CASRRQSDWNEQFF.

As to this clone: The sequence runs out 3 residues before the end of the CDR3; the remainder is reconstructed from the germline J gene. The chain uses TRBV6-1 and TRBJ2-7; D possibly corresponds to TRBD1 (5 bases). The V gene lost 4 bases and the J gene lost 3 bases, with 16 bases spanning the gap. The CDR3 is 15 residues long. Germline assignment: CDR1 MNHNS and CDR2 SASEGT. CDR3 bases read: TGTGCCAGCAGTGCCCCTGTACAGGATGACTACGAG. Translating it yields CASSAPVQDDYE. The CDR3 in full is CASSAPVQDDYEQYF.